This is a list of T cell receptor beta chains from one sample in a study of T cell changes during pregnancy in multiple sclerosis. Sequenced by immunoSEQ multiplex PCR; TCRdb stores in-frame clones only, minus some. The table includes around 99,000 clones, about 92% detected once. Material: peripheral blood, obtained in the first trimester of pregnancy. The receptors shown here come from a female donor with multiple sclerosis, enrolled in a pregnancy study. The CDR3 runs from the conserved cysteine through the conserved F or W. A D gene is named only where the DNA matches it firmly. Size is omitted from some rows. Given values are once, few, many or a class for expanded clones.

J,V,size,D,CDR3,DNA
TRBJ2-2,TRBV5-1,NA,NA,CASSLNGNTGELFF,TGCGCCAGCAGCTTGAACGGGAACACCGGGGAGCTGTTTTTT
TRBJ2-5,TRBV19,NA,TRBD2,CASRQPGTSGPPGTQYF,TGTGCCAGTAGACAACCCGGGACTAGCGGGCCTCCGGGGACCCAGTACTTC
TRBJ2-1,TRBV9,NA,NA,CASSVEVDAQGIFNEQFF,TGTGCCAGCAGCGTAGAAGTAGATGCCCAGGGGATTTTCAATGAGCAGTTCTTC
TRBJ1-1,TRBV5-8,NA,TRBD1,CASRETGGGTEAFF,TGTGCCAGCAGGGAGACAGGGGGTGGGACTGAAGCTTTCTTT
TRBJ2-5,TRBV27,NA,TRBD1,CASSWYRGSEETQYF,TGTGCCAGCAGTTGGTACAGGGGGTCCGAAGAGACCCAGTACTTC
TRBJ2-7,TRBV7-9,NA,NA,CASSLGRRAYEQYF,TGTGCCAGCAGCTTAGGTCGCAGGGCCTACGAGCAGTACTTC
TRBJ2-7,TRBV27,NA,NA,CASSANRVYEQYF,TGTGCCAGCAGTGCTAACAGGGTTTACGAGCAGTACTTC
TRBJ1-1,TRBV6-1,NA,NA,CASSEIGQLNTEAFF,TGTGCCAGCAGTGAAATAGGACAGTTGAACACTGAAGCTTTCTTT
TRBJ2-5,TRBV6-1,NA,TRBD2,CASSGYGGRLETQYF,TGTGCCAGCAGTGGGTACGGCGGGAGGCTAGAGACCCAGTACTTC
TRBJ2-1,TRBV6-5,NA,NA,CASSPLGLLSNEQFF,TGTGCCAGCAGTCCTCTCGGACTACTTTCGAATGAGCAGTTCTTC
TRBJ2-5,TRBV25-1,NA,NA,CASSESRRQAQETQYF,TGTGCCAGCAGTGAATCTCGGCGACAGGCCCAAGAGACCCAGTACTTC
TRBJ2-7,TRBV7-2,NA,NA,CASSFGGGSAYEQYF,TGTGCCAGCAGCTTCGGAGGGGGCTCCGCGTACGAGCAGTACTTC
TRBJ2-1,TRBV6-1,NA,NA,CASLEINEQFF,TGTGCCAGTCTAGAAATCAATGAGCAGTTCTTC
TRBJ1-4,TRBV10-2,once,TRBD1,CASSGEAQGKLFF,TGCGCCAGCAGTGGAGAGGCACAGGGGAAACTGTTTTTT
TRBJ2-7,TRBV29-1,NA,NA,CSVGHRSYEQYF,TGCAGCGTGGGACACCGCTCCTACGAGCAGTACTTC
TRBJ2-3,TRBV9,NA,TRBD2,CASSAVTSFTDTQYF,TGTGCCAGCAGCGCCGTGACTAGCTTCACAGATACGCAGTATTTT
TRBJ2-1,TRBV2,NA,TRBD2,CASTELLAGASVPFF,TGTGCCAGCACAGAACTCCTAGCGGGAGCATCAGTCCCGTTCTTC
TRBJ1-2,TRBV6-1,NA,TRBD1,CASSHRPSDRYTF,TGTGCCAGCAGCCACCGCCCCTCGGACAGGTACACCTTC
TRBJ2-1,TRBV19,NA,TRBD1,CASSITGQGYNEQFF,TGTGCCAGTAGTATCACGGGACAGGGCTACAATGAGCAGTTCTTC
TRBJ2-6,TRBV7-6,NA,NA,CASSATTGSGANVLTF,TGTGCCAGCAGCGCAACAACAGGGTCTGGGGCCAACGTCCTGACTTTC
TRBJ1-2,TRBV2,NA,TRBD1,CASSEPSGQGYGYTF,TGTGCCAGCAGTGAACCATCCGGACAGGGCTACGGCTACACCTTC
TRBJ1-1,TRBV7-9,NA,TRBD1,CASSYSGGTEAFF,TGTGCCAGCAGCTACTCAGGGGGGACTGAAGCTTTCTTT
TRBJ1-1,TRBV29-1,NA,TRBD1,CSVRGGTGNTEAFF,TGCAGCGTAAGAGGCGGGACAGGGAACACTGAAGCTTTCTTT
TRBJ1-3,TRBV6-5,NA,NA,CASSRGGPGNTIYF,TGTGCCAGCAGCCGAGGGGGTCCCGGAAACACCATATATTTT
TRBJ1-2,TRBV6-1,once,NA,CASSEAGLPSYGYTF,TGTGCCAGCAGTGAAGCTGGGCTTCCGAGCTATGGCTACACCTTC
TRBJ2-7,TRBV27,NA,TRBD1,CASCDRAGPFYEQYF,TGTGCCAGCTGCGACAGGGCAGGGCCATTTTACGAGCAGTACTTC
TRBJ2-7,TRBV28,NA,TRBD2,CASRTGTSGLYEQYF,TGTGCCAGCAGAACCGGGACTAGCGGGCTCTACGAGCAGTACTTC
TRBJ2-1,TRBV2,NA,NA,CASSEASYNEQFF,TGTGCCAGCAGTGAAGCTAGTTACAATGAGCAGTTCTTC
TRBJ1-2,TRBV2,once,NA,CAGEEARYGYTF,TGTGCCGGGGAGGAGGCTAGGTATGGCTACACCTTC
TRBJ2-5,TRBV7-9,NA,NA,CASTGTQETQYF,TGTGCCAGCACGGGAACTCAAGAGACCCAGTACTTC
TRBJ2-3,TRBV15,NA,TRBD2,CATSRTGGVNTQYF,TGTGCCACCAGCCGTACGGGGGGGGTAAATACGCAGTATTTT
TRBJ1-1,TRBV6-4,NA,NA,CASRSTGSNTEAFF,TGTGCCAGCAGATCCACAGGGTCGAACACTGAAGCTTTCTTT
TRBJ2-7,TRBV7-2,NA,TRBD1,CASSHRDRSREQYF,TGTGCCAGCAGCCACCGGGACAGGTCCCGCGAGCAGTACTTC
TRBJ2-1,TRBV15,NA,TRBD2,CATSRELAGGFSYNEQFF,TGTGCCACCAGCAGGGAACTAGCGGGAGGGTTCTCCTACAATGAGCAGTTCTTC
TRBJ2-7,TRBV9,NA,NA,CASSVARGYEQYF,TGTGCCAGCAGCGTAGCACGCGGCTACGAGCAGTACTTC
TRBJ1-3,TRBV18,NA,NA,CASSPLPPADQPGGNTIYF,TGTGCCAGCTCACCACTTCCACCTGCTGACCAACCGGGAGGAAACACCATATATTTT
TRBJ2-2,TRBV7-6,NA,NA,CASSLGGGASTGELFF,TGTGCCAGCAGCTTAGGTGGGGGCGCGAGCACCGGGGAGCTGTTTTTT
TRBJ1-5,TRBV7-2,NA,TRBD1,CASSRDSGSNQPQHF,TGTGCCAGCAGCAGGGACAGCGGAAGCAATCAGCCCCAGCATTTT
TRBJ2-3,TRBV29-1,NA,TRBD1,CSVVTGGSGTDTQYF,TGCAGCGTCGTAACAGGGGGCTCGGGTACAGATACGCAGTATTTT
TRBJ2-1,TRBV7-6,NA,TRBD2,CASSLSRTSRVGNEQFF,TGTGCCAGCAGCTTAAGCCGGACTAGCCGCGTTGGCAATGAGCAGTTCTTC
TRBJ1-3,TRBV23-1,NA,NA,CASSQIRGLGLLGNTIYF,TGCGCCAGCAGCCAAATCCGCGGCCTAGGACTTCTCGGAAACACCATATATTTT
TRBJ1-2,TRBV9,NA,TRBD1,CASSPRTGGDGYTF,TGTGCCAGCAGCCCACGGACAGGGGGAGATGGCTACACCTTC
TRBJ1-4,TRBV5-1,NA,TRBD1,CASSDGTALNEKLFF,TGCGCCAGCAGCGACGGGACAGCTCTTAATGAAAAACTGTTTTTT
TRBJ1-1,TRBV29-1,few,NA,CSVEDRIMGGGEAFF,TGCAGCGTTGAAGATCGGATCATGGGTGGCGGTGAAGCTTTCTTT
TRBJ1-4,TRBV30,NA,TRBD1,CAWSLRTGGSEKLFF,TGTGCCTGGAGTCTAAGGACAGGGGGAAGTGAAAAACTGTTTTTT